This T cell receptor (beta chain) was profiled in a study of Tregs in tolerant kidney transplant recipients. The CDR3 has 15 residues. Between the trimmed V and J ends, which lost 5 bases and 4 bases, there was a span of 17 bases. Germline lookup yields CDR1 SEHNR and CDR2 FQNEAQ (reference sequence). The table came from immunoSEQ multiplex PCR; TCRdb's copy has only in-frame clones and leaves some out. The table lists approximately 41,000 clones, less than 97% of them singletons. About this clone: Its antigen is still unknown.

V is TRBV7-9 and J is TRBJ2-5; no clear D gene. Sequenced input: Tregs from blood cultured with allogeneic cells. This clonotype was obtained from a human donor in good health. CDR3 protein: CASSPGLGLGETQYF. The CDR3 DNA reads TGTGCCAGCAGCCCCGGGCTGGGGTTAGGAGAGACCCAGTACTTC.